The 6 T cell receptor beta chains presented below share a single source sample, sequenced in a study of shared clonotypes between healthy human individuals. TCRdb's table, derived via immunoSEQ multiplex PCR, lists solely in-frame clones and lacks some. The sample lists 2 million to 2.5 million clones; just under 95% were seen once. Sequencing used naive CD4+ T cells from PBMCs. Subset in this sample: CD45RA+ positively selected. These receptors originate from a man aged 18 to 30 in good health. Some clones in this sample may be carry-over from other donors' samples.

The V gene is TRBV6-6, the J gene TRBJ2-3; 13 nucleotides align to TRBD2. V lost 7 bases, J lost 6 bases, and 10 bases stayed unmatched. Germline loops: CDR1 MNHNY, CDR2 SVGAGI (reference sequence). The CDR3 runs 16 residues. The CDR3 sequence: CASTTSGRARGDTQYF. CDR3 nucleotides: TGTGCCAGCACCACTAGCGGGAGGGCCCGAGGGGATACGCAGTATTTT.

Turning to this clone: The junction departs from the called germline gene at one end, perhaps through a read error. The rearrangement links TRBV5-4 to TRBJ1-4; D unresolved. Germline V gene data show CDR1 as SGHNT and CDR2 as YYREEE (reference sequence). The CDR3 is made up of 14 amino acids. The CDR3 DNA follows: TGTGCCGGCAGCTCCAAATCAACTAATGAAAAACTGTTTTTT. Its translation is CAGSSKSTNEKLFF.

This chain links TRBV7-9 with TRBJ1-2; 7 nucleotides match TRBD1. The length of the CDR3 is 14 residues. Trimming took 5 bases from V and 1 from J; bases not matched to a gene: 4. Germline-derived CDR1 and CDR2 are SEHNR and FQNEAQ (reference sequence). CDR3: CASSQRQGNYGYTF. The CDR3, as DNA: TGTGCCAGCAGCCAACGACAGGGTAACTATGGCTACACCTTC.

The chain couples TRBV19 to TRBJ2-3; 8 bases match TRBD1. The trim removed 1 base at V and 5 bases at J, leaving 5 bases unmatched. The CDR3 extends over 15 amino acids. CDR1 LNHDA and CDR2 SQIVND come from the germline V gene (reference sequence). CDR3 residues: CASSIGQGALDTQYF. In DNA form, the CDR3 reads TGTGCCAGTAGTATAGGGCAGGGGGCTTTAGATACGCAGTATTTT.

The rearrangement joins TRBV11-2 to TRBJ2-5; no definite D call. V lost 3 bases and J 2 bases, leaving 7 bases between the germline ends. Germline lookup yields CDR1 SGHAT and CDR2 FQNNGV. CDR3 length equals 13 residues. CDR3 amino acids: CASSFLLQETQYF. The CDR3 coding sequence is TGTGCCAGCAGCTTCCTTTTACAAGAGACCCAGTACTTC.

Here the CDR3 reads CASSLSYNEQFF. The DNA for the CDR3 is TGCGCCAGCTCTTTAAGTTACAATGAGCAGTTCTTC. The chain combines TRBV10-2 with TRBJ2-1; no definite D call. Germline V CDR1 and CDR2: WSHSY, SAAADI. This CDR3 has 12 amino acids. The V end was cut by 8 bases, the J end by 4 bases, with 9 bases between.